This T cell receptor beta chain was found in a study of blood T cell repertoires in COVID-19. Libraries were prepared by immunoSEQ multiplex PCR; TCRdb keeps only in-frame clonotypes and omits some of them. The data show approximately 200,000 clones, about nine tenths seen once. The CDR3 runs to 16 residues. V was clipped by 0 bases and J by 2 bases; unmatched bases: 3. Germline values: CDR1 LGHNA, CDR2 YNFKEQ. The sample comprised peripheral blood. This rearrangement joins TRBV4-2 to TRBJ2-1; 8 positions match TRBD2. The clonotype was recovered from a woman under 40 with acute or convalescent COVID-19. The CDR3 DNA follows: TGTGCCAGCAGCCAAGATGCCGGGAGGGCCTACAATGAGCAGTTCTTC. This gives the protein CASSQDAGRAYNEQFF.